A selection of T cell receptor beta chains follows, all from one sample in a study of T cell responses to AZD1222 COVID-19 vaccine. Clones were sequenced by immunoSEQ multiplex PCR, and TCRdb holds only the in-frame ones, with some missing. The table lists over 75,000 clones, roughly 89% of them singletons. The sequences come from peripheral blood, collected 28 days after the second AZD1222 dose. The receptor set was obtained from an adult who received the AZD1222 COVID-19 vaccine. The CDR3 runs from the conserved cysteine through the conserved F or W. Not all rows give a size; the values are once, few, many and, for expanded clones, a class.

abundance	v_gene	j_gene	len	CDR3aa
NA	TRBV4-3	TRBJ1-5	13	CASSQDARQPQHF
NA	TRBV25-1	TRBJ1-2	15	CASSGFDRDGYGYTF
NA	TRBV18	TRBJ1-3	15	CASSPTGAGGNTIYF
NA	TRBV24-1	TRBJ2-7	13	CATSESLTGEQYF
NA	TRBV7-9	TRBJ2-7	15	CASSPISGTGNEQYF
few	TRBV6-6	TRBJ1-4	18	CASSLFWGTGGGNEKLFF
NA	TRBV3-1/TRBV3-2	TRBJ1-6	15	CASSQGRQYNSPLHF
NA	TRBV15	TRBJ1-2	13	CATSFDRNYGYTF
NA	TRBV2	TRBJ2-2	14	CAGRGQGGTGELFF
NA	TRBV6-5	TRBJ2-2	14	CASSHLASTGELFF
once	TRBV11-2	TRBJ2-3	12	CASSRWSDTQYF
once	TRBV18	TRBJ1-6	16	CASSPSEGNRNSPLHF
NA	TRBV7-9	TRBJ1-3	11	CASSVGNTIYF
NA	TRBV5-1	TRBJ2-7	11	CASSLGYEQYF
few	TRBV27	TRBJ1-4	15	CASSPWDTINEKLFF
NA	TRBV18	TRBJ1-2	19	CASSPPGGARGKETYGYTF
NA	TRBV6-2/TRBV6-3	TRBJ2-2	13	CASSYSNPGELFF
NA	TRBV2	TRBJ1-2	13	CASTTLRSYGYTF
NA	TRBV24-1	TRBJ2-1	15	CATSEAGDRRNEQFF
NA	TRBV5-1	TRBJ2-7	14	CASSPREGMGEQYF
NA	TRBV6-5	TRBJ2-7	13	CASSADLQVGQYF
NA	TRBV2	TRBJ1-6	14	CASSERANNSPLHF
NA	TRBV7-2	TRBJ1-2	14	CASSFGQGAYGYTF
NA	TRBV15	TRBJ1-2	13	CATSINREYGYTF
NA	TRBV7-2	TRBJ2-1	16	CASSPPNRGEYNEQFF
NA	TRBV7-9	TRBJ2-7	14	CASSPSLLAYEQYF
NA	TRBV19	TRBJ2-6	16	CASSINRASGANVLTF
NA	TRBV5-1	TRBJ2-2	16	CASSLAVRGNTGELFF
once	TRBV20-1	TRBJ2-3	20	CSASGRGLASGYPRGDTQYF
NA	TRBV4-3	TRBJ2-3	13	CASSQDRVDTQYF
few	TRBV10-3	TRBJ1-1	14	CAIRGQGRNTEAFF
NA	TRBV21-1	TRBJ2-7	17	CASSKRFWDRAPYEQYF
NA	TRBV9	TRBJ1-6	15	CASSVLSGYNSPLHF
NA	TRBV6-5	TRBJ2-7	13	CASSSGATYEQYF
NA	TRBV28	TRBJ1-2	11	CASQSNYGYTF
once	TRBV6-6	TRBJ1-4	12	CASKTLGEKLFF
NA	TRBV7-6	TRBJ1-1	15	CASSLYAGRVTEAFF
NA	TRBV3-1/TRBV3-2	TRBJ2-1	16	CASSRLDRTSYNEQFF
NA	TRBV11-2	TRBJ1-2	13	CASSPQGNYGYTF
NA	TRBV9	TRBJ2-5	15	CASSVVGTGVETQYF
once	TRBV15	TRBJ1-4	11	CATSRRGGLFF
NA	TRBV7-9	TRBJ2-1	15	CASSLGLIPLNEQFF
NA	TRBV7-9	TRBJ1-3	18	CASSSPRMGQESGNTIYF
NA	TRBV29-1	TRBJ1-3	13	CSVVLLSGNTIYF
NA	TRBV7-3	TRBJ1-1	16	CASSSTDGEMNTEAFF
once	TRBV18	TRBJ1-1	15	CASSPSMGGDTEAFF
NA	TRBV7-8	TRBJ1-1	15	CASSLYEAEYVEAFF
NA	TRBV19	TRBJ1-4	16	CASTGLGTSRDEKLFF
NA	TRBV19	TRBJ2-7	14	CASKLTGVSYEQYF
NA	TRBV2	TRBJ2-7	15	CASSARRDSSYEQYF
NA	TRBV6-5	TRBJ2-7	14	CASSYSAGTYEQYF